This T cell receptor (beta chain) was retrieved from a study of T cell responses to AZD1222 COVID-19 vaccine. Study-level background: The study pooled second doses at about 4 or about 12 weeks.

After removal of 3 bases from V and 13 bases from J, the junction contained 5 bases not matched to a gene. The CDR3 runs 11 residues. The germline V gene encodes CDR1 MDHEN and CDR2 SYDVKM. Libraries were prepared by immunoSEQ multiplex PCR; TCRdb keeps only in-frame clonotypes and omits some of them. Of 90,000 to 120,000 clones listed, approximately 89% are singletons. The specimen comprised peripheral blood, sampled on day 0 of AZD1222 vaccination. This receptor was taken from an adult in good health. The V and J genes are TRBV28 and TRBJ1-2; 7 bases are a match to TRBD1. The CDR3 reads CASSFRGEATF. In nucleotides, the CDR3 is TGTGCCAGCAGTTTCAGGGGGGAAGCCACCTTC.